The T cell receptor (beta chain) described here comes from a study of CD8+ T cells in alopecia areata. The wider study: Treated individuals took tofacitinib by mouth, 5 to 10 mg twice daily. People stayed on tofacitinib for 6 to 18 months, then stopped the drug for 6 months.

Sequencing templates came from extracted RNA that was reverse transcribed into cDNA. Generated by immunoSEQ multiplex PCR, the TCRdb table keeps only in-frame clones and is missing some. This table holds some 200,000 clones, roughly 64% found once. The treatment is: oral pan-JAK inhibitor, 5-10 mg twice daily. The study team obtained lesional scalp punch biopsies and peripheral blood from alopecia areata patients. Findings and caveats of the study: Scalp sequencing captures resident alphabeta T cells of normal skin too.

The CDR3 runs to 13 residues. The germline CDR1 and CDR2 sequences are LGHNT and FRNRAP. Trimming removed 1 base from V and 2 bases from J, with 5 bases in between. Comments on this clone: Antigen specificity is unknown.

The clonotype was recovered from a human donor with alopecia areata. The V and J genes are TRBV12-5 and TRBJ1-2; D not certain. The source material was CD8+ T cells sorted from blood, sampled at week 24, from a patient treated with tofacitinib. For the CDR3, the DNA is TGTGCTAGTGGTTTGGGGGTAAACTATGGCTACACCTTC. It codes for CASGLGVNYGYTF.